The T cell receptor (beta chain) under discussion was sequenced for a study of blood T cell repertoires in COVID-19. Study-level information: Sample material is recorded as cDNA or gDNA derived from T cells, B-cell-depleted T cells, or PBMCs.

Seattle's enrolled individuals joined amid active infection and were then monitored longitudinally. The assay was immunoSEQ multiplex PCR, and TCRdb's table has in-frame clones only and misses some. The table lists 300,000 to 400,000 clones, 70% to 90% of them singletons. The CDR3 covers 24 residues. This chain joins TRBV21-1 and TRBJ2-3; the table calls TRBD2, which could not be checked here. TRBV21-1 counts as a pseudogene. The source material was peripheral blood. The sequence came from a woman aged 25-40 years with COVID-19, enrolled during active disease. The CDR3 protein is CASSKVGSMGTSGSWRAFTDTQYF. CDR3 DNA: TGTGCCAGCAGCAAAGTTGGGTCTATGGGGACTAGCGGGAGTTGGAGGGCGTTCACAGATACGCAGTATTTT.